This is a list of T cell receptor beta chains from one sample in a study of identifying expanded T cells in peripheral blood. The protocol was immunoSEQ multiplex PCR, while the TCRdb copy is restricted to in-frame clones and leaves out a portion. This repertoire shows about 78,000 clones, just under 85% found once; its top ten account for 18%. The material sequenced was blood. The receptor source for this set is a person aged 18 to 69 in good health. Each CDR3 is given with its conserved first and last residue. Fields, in order: V gene, clone size, J gene, D gene, CDR3 DNA, CDR3 protein. D genes are given only for firm matches. Only part of the rows carry a size: once, few, many, or a class if the clone is expanded.

TRBV6-6	-	TRBJ2-7	TRBD1	TGTGCCAGCAGTTACTTGGGACAGGGAGGCGGAGAGCAGTACTTC	CASSYLGQGGGEQYF
TRBV5-8	-	TRBJ1-1	-	TGTGCCAGCAGCTCAGGGTCATTAGGCACTGAAGCTTTCTTT	CASSSGSLGTEAFF
TRBV28	-	TRBJ2-7	-	TGTGCCAGCAGTTTAGGCGCTCTGTACGAGCAGTACTTC	CASSLGALYEQYF
TRBV27	-	TRBJ2-2	-	TGTGCCAGCAGTTTCTTCCGGGAGACCGGGGAGCTGTTTTTT	CASSFFRETGELFF
TRBV11-2	-	TRBJ2-5	TRBD1	TGTGCCAGCAGCCCCCGGGACAGGGGACGAGAGACCCAGTACTTC	CASSPRDRGRETQYF
TRBV6-5	-	TRBJ2-3	-	TGTGCCAGCAGTGACCGCCCTAGCACAGATACGCAGTATTTT	CASSDRPSTDTQYF
TRBV5-5	few	TRBJ2-6	-	TGTGCCAGCAGCCCCGGTAGTGGGATAGAAACTGGGGCCAACGTCCTGACTTTC	CASSPGSGIETGANVLTF
TRBV19	-	TRBJ1-5	-	TGTGCCAGTAGTACCCTGACGTCGGGAGGGGGGCAGCCCCAGCATTTT	CASSTLTSGGGQPQHF
TRBV9	-	TRBJ1-1	-	TGTGCCAGCAGCGTGGGCACAGCGGGTTACACTGAAGCTTTCTTT	CASSVGTAGYTEAFF
TRBV2	-	TRBJ2-1	-	TGTGCCAGCAGCTCAAACCTAAATGAGCAGTTCTTC	CASSSNLNEQFF
TRBV7-2	-	TRBJ2-1	-	TGTGCCAGCAGCTTAAACGGTCCCGCGGGATCCTACAATGAGCAGTTCTTC	CASSLNGPAGSYNEQFF
TRBV9	-	TRBJ2-1	-	TGTGCCAGCAGCGTAGATTTCTATCTCACCTACAATGAGCAGTTCTTC	CASSVDFYLTYNEQFF
TRBV4-3	-	TRBJ2-2	-	TGCGCCAGCAGCCCCCCGAGGGGCACCGGGGAGCTGTTTTTT	CASSPPRGTGELFF
TRBV5-5	-	TRBJ2-7	-	TGTGCCAGCAGCATCGGGACGTCGACCTACGAGCAGTACTTC	CASSIGTSTYEQYF
TRBV6-5	-	TRBJ2-7	-	TGTGCCAGCAGTTCAGATATTGTTACCTACGAGCAGTACTTC	CASSSDIVTYEQYF
TRBV15	-	TRBJ1-4	-	TGTGCCACCAGCAGAGATGGGCAGTCTAATGAAAAACTGTTTTTT	CATSRDGQSNEKLFF
TRBV28	-	TRBJ2-7	-	TGTGCCAGCAATCGACAGGCGAGCTCCTACGAGCAGTACTTC	CASNRQASSYEQYF
TRBV7-9	-	TRBJ1-2	TRBD1	TGTGCCAGCAGCCCGGCCGGGCAGGGGGCGAACTATGGCTACACCTTC	CASSPAGQGANYGYTF
TRBV27	-	TRBJ2-2	TRBD2	TGTGCCGTCCCCGAGCGGGAGGGGGCCACCGGGGAGCTGTTTTTT	CAVPEREGATGELFF
TRBV19	-	TRBJ1-1	TRBD1	TGTGCCAGTAGTATAGTCGGGACAGGGGGCAGGGAAGCTTTCTTT	CASSIVGTGGREAFF
TRBV6-1	-	TRBJ1-1	-	TGTGCCAGCAGTGAAGCTATTATAGGGCAGTTCAGGGAAGCTTTCTTT	CASSEAIIGQFREAFF
TRBV9	-	TRBJ1-2	TRBD1	TGTGCCAGCAGCGTAGAATCCCTACGACAGGGGGGCCACAAGACTCCAGCTAACTATGGCTACACCTTC	CASSVESLRQGGHKTPANYGYTF
TRBV27	-	TRBJ1-1	TRBD1	TGTGCCAGCAGTTCTCGAGAGGGACAGAAGAACACTGAAGCTTTCTTT	CASSSREGQKNTEAFF
TRBV13	-	TRBJ2-7	TRBD2	TGTGCCAGCAGCTTTTGGGGACTAGCGGGAGCCCTCTCCTACGAGCAGTACTTC	CASSFWGLAGALSYEQYF
TRBV7-2	-	TRBJ1-1	TRBD1	TGTGCCAGCAGCCCAACCCAGGACAGGGGCACTGAAGCTTTCTTT	CASSPTQDRGTEAFF
TRBV27	-	TRBJ1-2	-	TGTGCCAGCAGTTTAGGGCGGGGGGACGGCTACACCTTC	CASSLGRGDGYTF
TRBV30	-	TRBJ1-1	-	TGTGCCTGGATGGGTCGAAATGAAGCTTTCTTT	CAWMGRNEAFF
TRBV11-2	-	TRBJ2-7	-	TGTGCCAGCAGCCTAGGACGCCTCTACGAGCAGTACTTC	CASSLGRLYEQYF
TRBV5-5	-	TRBJ2-7	TRBD2	TGTGCCAGCAGCTTGGGAAGCGGGAGCTACGAGCAGTACTTC	CASSLGSGSYEQYF
TRBV13	-	TRBJ2-7	TRBD2	TGTGCCAGCAGCCCAGGGACTAGCGGGAGCTACGAGCAGTACTTC	CASSPGTSGSYEQYF
TRBV11-2	-	TRBJ2-7	-	TGTGCCAGCAGCACTCACCGGGACAACTACGAGCAGTACTTC	CASSTHRDNYEQYF
TRBV6-5	few	TRBJ1-4	-	TGTGCCAGCAGCTCCAACAGGGACGGTAAACTGTTTTTT	CASSSNRDGKLFF
TRBV6-5	-	TRBJ2-1	TRBD2	TGTGCCAGCAGTTACGAGACTAGCGGGCTCTCGCAGTTCTTC	CASSYETSGLSQFF
TRBV28	-	TRBJ1-2	TRBD1	TGTGCCAGCAGATCGGGACAGGGGACGAATGGCTACACCTTC	CASRSGQGTNGYTF
TRBV29-1	-	TRBJ2-1	-	TGCAGCGTAGTCAGGGGCAGGGATGAGCAGTTCTTC	CSVVRGRDEQFF
TRBV30	-	TRBJ1-6	-	TGTGCCTGGAGTAGGGATAATTCACCCCTCCACTTT	CAWSRDNSPLHF
TRBV14	-	TRBJ1-2	-	TGTGCCAGCAGCCACTCCGACCGGACAGCCTATGGCTACACCTTC	CASSHSDRTAYGYTF
TRBV2	-	TRBJ2-3	TRBD2	TGTGCCAGCAACCCTCTAGCGGGAGTGACAGATACGCAGTATTTT	CASNPLAGVTDTQYF
TRBV7-9	-	TRBJ1-1	TRBD1	TGTGCCAGCAGCTTATACGGGACAGGGCAGGGTGCTTTCTTT	CASSLYGTGQGAFF
TRBV4-3	-	TRBJ2-7	-	TGCGCCAGCAGCCAAGATCCCCCGGGAGAATTCGCCGAGCAGTACTTC	CASSQDPPGEFAEQYF
TRBV10-3	-	TRBJ1-2	-	TGTGCCATCAGTGACGGTGGGACCGCTAACTATGGCTACACCTTC	CAISDGGTANYGYTF
TRBV30	-	TRBJ1-4	-	TGTGCCTGGGGTAGGGGGGAAATTAATGAAAAACTGTTTTTT	CAWGRGEINEKLFF
TRBV28	-	TRBJ2-1	-	TGTGCCAGCACCCCCGCGGGGCAGCTCTTCAATGAGCAGTTCTTC	CASTPAGQLFNEQFF
TRBV10-3	-	TRBJ2-1	TRBD1	TGTGCCATCAGTGGGACCGGGACAGGGGGGATCAATGAGCAGTTCTTC	CAISGTGTGGINEQFF
TRBV5-6	-	TRBJ2-7	TRBD1	TGTGCCAGCAGCCCCTCGGGACAGGGGGCCCCCTACGAGCAGTACTTC	CASSPSGQGAPYEQYF